A selection of T cell receptor beta chains follows, all from one sample in a study of PD-1 blockade in mismatch repair-deficient tumors. Repertoires were generated with immunoSEQ multiplex PCR, while TCRdb's copy carries only in-frame clones and drops some. This sample has 60,000 to 70,000 clones, with more than 70% found just once. Sequencing was performed on peripheral blood, taken 52 weeks after starting pembrolizumab. The receptors were sampled from an adult with mismatch repair-deficient cancer. Both conserved end residues are trimmed from each CDR3. D genes are given only for firm matches.

>NA|TRBJ2-2|18|TRBV11-3
ASSNAGWGIDSVMAGELF
>NA|TRBJ2-3|13|TRBV7-9
ASTLSAGFLDTQY
>TRBD1|TRBJ2-7|11|TRBV6-5
ASSTDRGGEQY
>NA|TRBJ2-7|12|TRBV27
ASSFRAGFREQY
>TRBD2|TRBJ2-3|14|TRBV5-6
ASSLGTSWVTDTQY
>TRBD1|TRBJ2-3|14|TRBV27
ASSLSGDRETDTQY
>NA|TRBJ2-6|15|TRBV7-9
ASSLAWESSGANVLT
>NA|TRBJ2-7|13|TRBV4-1
ASSHSTGSRYEQY
>NA|TRBJ1-1|12|TRBV5-5
ASSWRVSNTEAF
>TRBD1|TRBJ2-7|12|TRBV5-6
ASSETGEVYEQY
>NA|TRBJ2-1|14|TRBV4-3
ASSPGSGRSYNEQF
>NA|TRBJ2-7|12|TRBV2
ASSASVGGVEQY
>TRBD1|TRBJ2-7|14|TRBV7-3
ASSFPGQILSYEQY
>NA|TRBJ2-2|13|TRBV6-5
ASSFGDTGTGELF
>TRBD2|TRBJ2-1|16|TRBV7-9
ASSHPTSGGSSYNEQF
>TRBD1|TRBJ1-3|11|TRBV10-3
ATQDRGGNTIY
>NA|TRBJ2-3|11|TRBV7-9
ASSLGAEGTQY
>NA|TRBJ2-7|15|TRBV7-9
ASSHPGKKGRAYEQY
>NA|TRBJ1-1|9|TRBV14
ASSQAGKAF
>TRBD1|TRBJ2-7|13|TRBV14
ASSLFGTGSYEQY
>TRBD2|TRBJ2-1|14|TRBV4-1
ASSLHAGGGVIEQF
>NA|TRBJ2-7|11|TRBV7-8
ASSLDRAYEQY
>TRBD1|TRBJ1-2|13|TRBV27
ASSLGQGAGYGYT
>NA|TRBJ2-1|13|TRBV5-1
ASSLNGDVRNEQF
>TRBD2|TRBJ2-2|14|TRBV9
ASSISSGRGTGELF
>NA|TRBJ2-1|9|TRBV20-1
SAKWWDEQF
>NA|TRBJ1-2|12|TRBV30
AWSLTTQSRGYT
>TRBD1|TRBJ2-7|11|TRBV27
ASSLGTGHEQY
>NA|TRBJ1-5|11|TRBV4-3
ASSQIQGKPQH
>NA|TRBJ2-3|9|TRBV29-1
SGDLSDTQY
>NA|TRBJ2-7|11|TRBV10-3
AISVAASYEQY
>TRBD2|TRBJ2-7|11|TRBV29-1
SVLARPSYEQY
>TRBD1|TRBJ1-2|15|TRBV4-2
ASSQDSWGQGRNGYT
>NA|TRBJ2-2|14|TRBV18
ASSPPMGGNTGELF
>NA|TRBJ2-1|12|TRBV5-6
ASSLALENNEQF
>TRBD2|TRBJ2-3|16|TRBV5-1
ASSLASGTRVRTDTQY
>NA|TRBJ1-5|13|TRBV27
ASSLSTGASQPQH
>NA|TRBJ1-5|14|TRBV6-1
ASSEARFFSNQPQH
>TRBD1|NA|11|TRBV29-1
SVGQGRAYEQY
>TRBD1|TRBJ1-1|11|TRBV6-6
ASSYSPDRGAF
>TRBD2|TRBJ2-7|11|TRBV7-2
ASSFAGAYEQY
>TRBD1|TRBJ1-2|12|TRBV6-5
ASQPGQGYYGYT
>NA|TRBJ2-5|13|TRBV27
ASSLNRGGTETQY
>NA|TRBJ2-1|12|TRBV25-1
ASKSGNIYNEQF
>NA|TRBJ1-4|9|TRBV6-6
ASSSGEKLF
>TRBD1|TRBJ1-5|16|TRBV15
ATSRAARNRGLHQPQH
>NA|TRBJ1-1|12|TRBV7-9
ASSLAWSGTEAF
>TRBD1|TRBJ1-1|12|TRBV7-9
ASNIQGKNTEAF
>NA|TRBJ2-4|11|TRBV27
ASSLAGAADEY
>NA|TRBJ2-5|13|TRBV2
ASSDWSWEQETQY
>NA|NA|9|TRBV19
ASSIQGEQY